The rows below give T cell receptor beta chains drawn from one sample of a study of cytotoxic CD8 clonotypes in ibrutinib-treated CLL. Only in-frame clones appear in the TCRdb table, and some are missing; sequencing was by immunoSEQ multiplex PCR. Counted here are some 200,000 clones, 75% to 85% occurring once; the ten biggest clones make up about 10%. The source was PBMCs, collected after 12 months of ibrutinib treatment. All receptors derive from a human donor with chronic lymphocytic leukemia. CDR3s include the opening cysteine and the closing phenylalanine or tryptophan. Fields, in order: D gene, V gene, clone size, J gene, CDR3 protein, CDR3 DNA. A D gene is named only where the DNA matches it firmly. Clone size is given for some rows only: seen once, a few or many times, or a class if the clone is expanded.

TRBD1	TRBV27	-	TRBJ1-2	CASSFSLTGLGTYGYTF	TGTGCCAGCAGTTTCTCCCTGACAGGGCTTGGGACCTATGGCTACACCTTC
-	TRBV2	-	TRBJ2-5	CASNPQAIQETQYF	TGTGCCAGCAACCCTCAAGCCATCCAAGAGACCCAGTACTTC
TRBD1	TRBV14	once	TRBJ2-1	CASSQGQYNEQFF	TGTGCCAGCAGCCAGGGACAGTACAATGAGCAGTTCTTC
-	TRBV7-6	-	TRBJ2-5	CASSKSTSTQETQYF	TGTGCCAGCAGCAAAAGTACTAGCACTCAAGAGACCCAGTACTTC
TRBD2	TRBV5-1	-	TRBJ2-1	CASSLDVTSGRARGNEQFF	TGCGCCAGCAGCTTGGATGTGACTAGCGGGAGGGCCAGGGGGAATGAGCAGTTCTTC
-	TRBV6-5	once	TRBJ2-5	CASSYGVQRGETQYF	TGTGCCAGCAGTTACGGGGTACAAAGGGGGGAGACCCAGTACTTC
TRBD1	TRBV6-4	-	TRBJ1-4	CASSVGVLRDRTILFF	TGTGCCAGCAGTGTTGGAGTACTTAGGGACAGGACAATTCTGTTTTTT
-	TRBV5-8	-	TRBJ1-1	CANSWGYTEAFF	TGTGCCAACTCGTGGGGTTATACTGAAGCTTTCTTT
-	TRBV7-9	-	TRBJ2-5	CASSFTEETQYF	TGTGCCAGCAGCTTTACCGAAGAGACCCAGTACTTC
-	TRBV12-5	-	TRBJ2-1	CASGLVRNHNEQFF	TGTGCTAGTGGTTTGGTCCGCAACCACAATGAGCAGTTCTTC
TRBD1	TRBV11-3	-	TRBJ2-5	CASSQDRGRGETQYF	TGTGCCAGCAGCCAGGACAGGGGGCGCGGAGAGACCCAGTACTTC
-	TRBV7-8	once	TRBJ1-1	CASSLFLERTEAFF	TGTGCCAGCAGCTTATTCCTAGAGCGCACTGAAGCTTTCTTT
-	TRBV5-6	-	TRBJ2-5	CASSRDRIGGETQYF	TGTGCCAGCAGCCGAGACAGGATCGGGGGGGAGACCCAGTACTTC
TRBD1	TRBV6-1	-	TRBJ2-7	CASSEARQGAYEQYF	TGTGCCAGCAGTGAAGCGCGTCAGGGGGCATACGAGCAGTACTTC
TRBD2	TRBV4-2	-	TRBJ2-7	CASSQGGSRGASYEQYF	TGTGCCAGCAGCCAAGGAGGATCGCGGGGGGCTTCCTACGAGCAGTACTTC
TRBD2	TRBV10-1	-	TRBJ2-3	CASSDGGYADTQYF	TGCGCCAGCAGTGACGGGGGGTATGCAGATACGCAGTATTTT
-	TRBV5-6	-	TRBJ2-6	CASSFQAHSARANVLTF	TGTGCCAGCAGCTTCCAGGCCCATTCCGCCCGGGCCAACGTCCTGACTTTC
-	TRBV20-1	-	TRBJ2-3	CSARKNTQYF	TGCAGTGCTAGGAAGAATACGCAGTATTTT
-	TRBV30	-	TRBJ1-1	CAWSRDTNTEAFF	TGTGCCTGGAGTCGGGACACTAACACTGAAGCTTTCTTT
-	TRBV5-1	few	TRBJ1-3	CASRVSNSGNTIYF	TGCGCCAGCCGGGTGTCCAACTCTGGAAACACCATATATTTT
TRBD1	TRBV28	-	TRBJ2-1	CASSPRQGADEQFF	TGTGCCAGCAGTCCCCGACAGGGGGCTGATGAGCAGTTCTTC
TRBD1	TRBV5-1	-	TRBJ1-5	CASSPEGQGTQPQHF	TGCGCCAGCAGCCCCGAAGGACAGGGTACCCAGCCCCAGCATTTT
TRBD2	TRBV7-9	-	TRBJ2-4	CASSLGGVVAGAPEF	TGTGCCAGCAGCTTAGGGGGCGTGGTAGCGGGGGCCCCAGAGTTC
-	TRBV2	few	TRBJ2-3	CASSYGSTDTQYF	TGTGCCAGCAGTTACGGTAGTACCGATACGCAGTATTTT
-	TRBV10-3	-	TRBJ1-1	CATVGSATEAFF	TGTGCCACCGTCGGGAGTGCAACTGAAGCTTTCTTT
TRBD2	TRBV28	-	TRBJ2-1	CASSSGGPYNEQFF	TGTGCCAGCAGTTCGGGGGGGCCCTACAATGAGCAGTTCTTC
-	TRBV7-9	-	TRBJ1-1	CASSLTGGDPEAFF	TGTGCCAGCAGCTTAACAGGTGGGGACCCTGAAGCTTTCTTT
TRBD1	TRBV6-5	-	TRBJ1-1	CASSPDRGQAFF	TGTGCCAGCAGCCCGGACAGGGGACAAGCTTTCTTT
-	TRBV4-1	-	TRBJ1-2	CASSQVAMAQGDYGYTF	TGCGCCAGCAGCCAAGTAGCGATGGCACAGGGTGACTATGGCTACACCTTC
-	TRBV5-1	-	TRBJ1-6	CASSFDFYNSPLHF	TGCGCCAGCAGCTTTGACTTTTATAATTCACCCCTCCACTTT
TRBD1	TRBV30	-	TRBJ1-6	CAWTTGVLVNSPLHF	TGTGCCTGGACGACAGGGGTCTTGGTTAATTCACCCCTCCACTTT
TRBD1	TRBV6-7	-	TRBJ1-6	CASIQGERNGNSPLHF	TGTGCCAGCATTCAGGGGGAACGAAACGGTAATTCACCCCTCCACTTT
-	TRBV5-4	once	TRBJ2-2	CASSSFLTGANTGELFF	TGTGCCAGCAGCTCCTTTCTGACCGGAGCGAACACCGGGGAGCTGTTTTTT